One sample yielded the 10 T cell receptor beta chains listed below, sequenced in a study of blood T cell repertoires in COVID-19. Measured with immunoSEQ multiplex PCR; TCRdb has only the in-frame clones, and not every one. In the table there are approximately 210,000 clones, about four fifths of which are singletons. Source material: PBMCs or T cells enriched from blood (not recorded which). These receptors originate from a man in his forties or fifties who had recovered from COVID-19.

V and J are TRBV27 and TRBJ2-6; no definite D call. In germline, CDR1 is MNHEY, CDR2 SMNVEV (reference sequence). V was shortened by 4 bases and J by 0 bases, with 16 bases between the two germline ends. The CDR3 extends over 18 amino acids. CDR3 DNA sequence: TGTGCCAGCAGTTCAACGACCGGGTCCTCCTCTGGGGCCAACGTCCTGACTTTC. Translation gives CASSSTTGSSSGANVLTF.

V and J are TRBV4-2 and TRBJ1-2; 7 bases agree with TRBD1. Germline CDR1 LGHNA, CDR2 YNFKEQ. V lost 0 bases to trimming and J lost 4 bases; unmatched junction nucleotides: 23. The CDR3 is 21 residues long. CDR3 coding DNA: TGTGCCAGCAGCCAAGATCTTATTAGGAAAGGGACAGCCGGCGACCCCTATGGCTACACCTTC. Translated, it gives CASSQDLIRKGTAGDPYGYTF.

The V call is TRBV19, the J call TRBJ1-2; weak D call: TRBD1 (6 bases). The CDR3 has 15 residues. V was trimmed by 7 bases and J by 5 bases, leaving 20 bases between them. Per germline, CDR1 LNHDA and CDR2 SQIVND (reference sequence). The CDR3 sequence is CASNSQQGGDYGYTF. CDR3 in DNA: TGTGCCAGTAATAGCCAACAGGGAGGGGATTATGGCTACACCTTC.

The rearrangement links TRBV19 to TRBJ1-2, with D tentatively TRBD1 (6 bases). The CDR3 runs to 14 residues. Germline CDR1 reads LNHDA; CDR2 reads SQIVND (reference sequence). V was shortened by 7 bases and J by 8 bases, with 20 bases between the two germline ends. CDR3 sequence reads: CASTRGGFGNGYTF. The CDR3, as DNA: TGTGCCAGTACCAGGGGCGGGTTCGGGAACGGCTACACCTTC. The whole variable domain, remainder taken from reference TRBV19 and TRBJ1-2, is DGGITQSPKYLFRKEGQNVTLSCEQNLNHDAMYWYRQDPGQGLRLIYYSQIVNDFQKGDIAEGYSVSREKKESFPLTVTSAQKNPTAFYLCASTRGGFGNGYTFGSGTRLTVV.

V gene TRBV6-5 combines with J gene TRBJ1-2; TRBD1 agrees at 8 bases. V shed 7 bases, J shed 3 bases, and the junction held 4 bases outside the gene matches. Germline V CDR1 and CDR2: MNHEY, SVGAGI. There are 13 residues in the CDR3. CDR3 residues: CASISRGHYGYTF. CDR3 nucleotide sequence: TGTGCCAGCATTTCCAGGGGGCACTATGGCTACACCTTC.

The CDR3 sequence: CASSPSGRARDNEQFF. In nucleotides, the CDR3 is TGTGCCAGCAGCCCCAGCGGGAGGGCCCGGGACAATGAGCAGTTCTTC. The V call is TRBV7-8, the J call TRBJ2-1; 10 positions agree with TRBD2. Germline values: CDR1 SGHVS, CDR2 FQNEAQ. The trim removed 5 bases at V and 5 bases at J, leaving 9 bases unmatched. The CDR3 extends over 16 amino acids. Complete variable domain (other parts from reference TRBV7-8 and TRBJ2-1): GAGVSQSPRYKVAKRGQDVALRCDPISGHVSLFWYQQALGQGPEFLTYFQNEAQLDKSGLPSDRFFAERPEGSVSTLKIQRTQQEDSAVYLCASSPSGRARDNEQFFGPGTRLTVL.

J is TRBJ1-2 and V is TRBV5-1; possibly TRBD1 for D (5 bases). CDR3 length: 15 residues. CDR1 SGHRS and CDR2 YFSETQ come from the germline V gene. V dropped 1 base and J dropped 0 bases, with 10 bases sitting between them. The CDR3 region is CASSLSRVANYGYTF. For the CDR3, the DNA is TGCGCCAGCAGCTTGTCCAGGGTGGCTAACTATGGCTACACCTTC. Full variable domain (remainder filled in from reference TRBV5-1 and TRBJ1-2): KAGVTQTPRYLIKTRGQQVTLSCSPISGHRSVSWYQQTPGQGLQFLFEYFSETQRNKGNFPGRFSGRQFSNSRSEMNVSTLELGDSALYLCASSLSRVANYGYTFGSGTRLTVV.

This rearrangement joins TRBV7-8 to TRBJ2-5; no definite D call. CDR3 size: 12 residues. The V gene's germline CDR1 is SGHVS and CDR2 FQNEAQ. V lost 0 bases and J 7 bases, leaving 6 bases between the germline ends. In DNA, the CDR3 is TGTGCCAGCAGCTTAGCGTCCGGGACCCAGTACTTC. Residues: CASSLASGTQYF.

The J gene is TRBJ2-7, the V gene TRBV5-1, with TRBD1 matching over 8 bases. J was trimmed by 7 bases and V by 0 bases; bases with no gene match: 12. CDR1 and CDR2 (germline): SGHRS, YFSETQ. This CDR3 region has 16 residues. CDR3 sequence: CASSLVGTGRSGEQYF. The CDR3 DNA reads as TGCGCCAGCAGCTTGGTAGGGACAGGTCGTTCTGGGGAGCAGTACTTC.

The chain carries TRBV9 and TRBJ1-1; no firm D call. The CDR3 is 12 residues long. Germline CDR1 is SGDLS and CDR2 is YYNGEE. The CDR3 nucleotides are TGTGCTTCAAACCGCGAGAACACTGAAGCTTTCTTT. It specifies CASNRENTEAFF.